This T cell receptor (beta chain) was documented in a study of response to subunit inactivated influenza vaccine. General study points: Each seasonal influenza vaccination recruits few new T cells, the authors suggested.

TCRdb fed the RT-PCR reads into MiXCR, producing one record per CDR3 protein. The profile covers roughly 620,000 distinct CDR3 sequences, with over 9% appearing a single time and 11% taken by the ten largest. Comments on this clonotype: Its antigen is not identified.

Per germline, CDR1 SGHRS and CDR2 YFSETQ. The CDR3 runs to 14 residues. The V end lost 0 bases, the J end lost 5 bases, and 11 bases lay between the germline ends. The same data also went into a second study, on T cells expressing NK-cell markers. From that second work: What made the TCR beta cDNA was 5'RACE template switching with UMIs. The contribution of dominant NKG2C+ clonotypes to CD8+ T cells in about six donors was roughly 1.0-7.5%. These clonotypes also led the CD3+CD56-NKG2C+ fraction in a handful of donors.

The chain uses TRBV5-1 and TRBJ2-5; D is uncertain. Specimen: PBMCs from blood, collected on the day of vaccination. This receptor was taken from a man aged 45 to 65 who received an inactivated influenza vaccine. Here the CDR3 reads CASSLASAEETQYF. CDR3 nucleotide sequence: TGCGCCAGCAGCTTGGCTTCGGCAGAGGAGACCCAGTACTTC.